Below, 13 T cell receptor beta chains from the same sample are listed, as sequenced in a study of early T cells in non-severe SARS-CoV-2 infection (dated by TCRdb to the early 2020s). To prepare the library, 5' RACE was applied. Sequencer: NextSeq 500. Using fastp at Q25 and MiXCR, TCRdb reprocessed the public reads and kept productive beta chains. Duplicate CDR3 protein sequences are folded into a single record with the most common DNA and genes. Recorded for this sample are about 52,000 distinct CDR3 sequences; 6% to 7% of them occurred a single time. Jointly, the top ten make up 3% to 4.5% of the sample. Sequencing used whole blood. The origin of the receptors is an adult who was a healthcare worker with PCR-confirmed SARS-CoV-2 infection or an uninfected control (not recorded which).

The chain couples TRBV5-1 to TRBJ1-2, with 8 bases identical to TRBD1. V lost 0 bases, J lost 2 bases, and 0 bases stayed unmatched. CDR1 SGHRS and CDR2 YFSETQ come from the germline V gene. The CDR3 sequence is 14 residues long. As DNA, the CDR3 is TGCGCCAGCAGCTTGGGGGACAGGAACTATGGCTACACCTTC. The encoded protein is CASSLGDRNYGYTF.

This clonotype appeared a few times. The chain uses TRBV12-3 or TRBV12-4 and TRBJ1-1; a possible D gene is TRBD1 (6 bases). Trimming removed 6 bases from V and 0 bases from J, with 8 bases in between. This CDR3 has 13 residues. This CDR3 reads CASRRQVNTEAFF. The CDR3 DNA reads TGTGCCAGCAGACGACAGGTGAACACTGAAGCTTTCTTT.

This clonotype was seen many times. The rearrangement links TRBV10-1 to TRBJ1-2, with TRBD1 matching over 11 bases. Germline V lookup: CDR1 WNHNN, CDR2 SYGVQD (reference sequence). V was pared by 6 bases and J by 5 bases, with 5 bases of the junction left unmatched. The CDR3 has 14 residues. CDR3 sequence reads: CASSGQGAKYGYTF. The CDR3 nucleotides are TGCGCCAGCAGCGGACAGGGGGCAAAGTATGGCTACACCTTC.

This clonotype was picked up many times. The chain joins TRBV7-6 to TRBJ2-2; D call uncertain. The CDR3 covers 16 residues. Trimming removed 0 bases at V and 0 bases at J, with 8 bases between. CDR1 is SGHVS and CDR2 is FNYEAQ in the germline V gene. The CDR3 spells CASSLAFGANTGELFF. The CDR3 coding sequence is TGTGCCAGCAGCTTAGCGTTTGGTGCGAACACCGGGGAGCTGTTTTTT.

This chain connects TRBV27 to TRBJ2-1; 8 bases match TRBD2. The CDR3 runs to 14 residues. V lost 4 bases to trimming and J lost 8 bases; unmatched junction nucleotides: 7. The germline V gene has CDR1 MNHEY and CDR2 SMNVEV (reference sequence). CDR3 bases: TGTGCCAGCAGTTATAGCGGGGCCTGGGATGAGCAGTTCTTC. Amino acids: CASSYSGAWDEQFF.

This clonotype appeared many times. The V call is TRBV4-1, the J call TRBJ2-1; D is possibly TRBD1 (5 bases). V was pared by 4 bases and J by 7 bases, with 17 bases between. The CDR3 is 15 amino acids. The germline V gene encodes CDR1 MGHRA and CDR2 YSYEKL. The chain's CDR3 is CASSRFDTRENEQFF. For the CDR3, the DNA is TGCGCCAGCAGCCGGTTCGACACCAGGGAAAATGAGCAGTTCTTC.

In its sample, this clonotype was seen many times. The V gene is TRBV6-1, the J gene TRBJ2-2; the D is unclear. Trimming shortened V by 1 base and J by 1 base, and 7 bases separated the two germline ends. Germline CDR1 is MNHNS and CDR2 is SASEGT. There are 15 residues in the CDR3. The CDR3 DNA sequence: TGTGCCAGCAGTGAAGAGGAAGGGAACACCGGGGAGCTGTTTTTT. Protein product: CASSEEEGNTGELFF.

This clonotype was seen ten or more times. V and J are TRBV6-2 or TRBV6-3 and TRBJ1-4, with D possibly TRBD1 on 5 matching bases. Germline V gene sequence: CDR1 MNHEY, CDR2 SVGEGT. Deletions cut 6 bases from V and 0 bases from J, with 14 bases between. The CDR3 has 16 amino acids. CDR3 coding DNA: TGTGCCAGCAGACCCGGGGACGGTGCAACTAATGAAAAACTGTTTTTT. Its protein is CASRPGDGATNEKLFF.

In this sample, this clonotype turned up many times. CDR3 sequence (DNA): TGTGCCAGCAGCCCGAGTCCTCTAGGAAATGAGCAGTTCTTC. Protein: CASSPSPLGNEQFF. The gene calls are TRBV7-2 and TRBJ2-1; D unclear. CDR1 and CDR2 from the germline V gene are SGHTA and FQGNSA. Trimming cost V 5 bases and J 7 bases, with 15 bases left between them. This CDR3 has 14 amino acids.

This clonotype was seen more than once but under ten times. The V call is TRBV7-2, the J call TRBJ2-1; D gene uncertain. This CDR3 spans 12 amino acids. Trimming removed 5 bases from V and 2 bases from J, with 4 bases in between. Germline V CDR1 and CDR2: SGHTA, FQGNSA. The CDR3 region has the DNA TGTGCCAGCAGCGGAACCTACAATGAGCAGTTCTTC. Translated: CASSGTYNEQFF.

This rearrangement joins TRBV11-2 to TRBJ2-2; no definite D call. Germline V gives CDR1 SGHAT, CDR2 FQNNGV. This CDR3 comprises 16 residues. With 5 bases removed from V and 1 base from J, the gap between germline ends came to 14 bases. For the CDR3, the DNA is TGTGCCAGCAGCCCCCTGGTTCGTTGGAACACCGGGGAGCTGTTTTTT. Amino acids: CASSPLVRWNTGELFF.

This clonotype was seen ten or more times. The gene calls are TRBV7-2 and TRBJ1-4; 7 bases are a match to TRBD1. J lost 8 bases, V lost 3 bases, and 9 bases had no gene match. The CDR3 runs to 15 residues. The germline V gene has CDR1 SGHTA and CDR2 FQGNSA. The CDR3 loop is CASSLRARDSEKLFF. The DNA for the CDR3 is TGTGCCAGCAGCTTGAGGGCGCGGGACAGCGAAAAACTGTTTTTT.

This clonotype was detected ten times or more. J is TRBJ1-2 and V is TRBV19; D unresolved. The V gene's germline CDR1 is LNHDA and CDR2 SQIVND (reference sequence). The germline V and J ends were trimmed by 3 bases and 8 bases, with 13 bases remaining between them. The CDR3 runs to 13 residues. Here the CDR3 reads CASSIQITQGYTF. CDR3 DNA: TGTGCCAGTAGTATCCAAATAACTCAAGGCTACACCTTC.